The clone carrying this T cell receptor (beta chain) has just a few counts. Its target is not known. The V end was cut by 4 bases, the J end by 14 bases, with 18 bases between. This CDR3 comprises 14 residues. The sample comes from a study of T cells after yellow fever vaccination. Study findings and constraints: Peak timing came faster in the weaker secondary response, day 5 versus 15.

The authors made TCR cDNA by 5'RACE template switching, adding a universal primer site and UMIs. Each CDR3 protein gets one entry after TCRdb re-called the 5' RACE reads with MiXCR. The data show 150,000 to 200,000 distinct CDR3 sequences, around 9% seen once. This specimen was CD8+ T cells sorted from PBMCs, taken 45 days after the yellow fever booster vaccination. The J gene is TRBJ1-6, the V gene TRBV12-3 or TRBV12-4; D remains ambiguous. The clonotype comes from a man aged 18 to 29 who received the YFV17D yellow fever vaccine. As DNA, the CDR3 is TGTGCCAGCAGTTCGACCCTGCTCGGCGAGGCCCTCCACTTT. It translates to CASSSTLLGEALHF.